This T cell receptor beta chain was captured in a study of memory CD4+ T cells and cytomegalovirus serostatus. General study findings and limits: Repertoires predicted CMV serostatus with median bootstrapped AUC of around 0.96.

On this clone itself: As yet, its antigen is unknown.

Single viable CD3+CD4+CD8-CD45RO+ cells were sorted as the memory CD4+ T cells. After thawing, CD4+ T cells were positively selected. As processed by the authors: Out-of-frame sequences were removed, leaving roughly 2.1 million distinct TCRbeta sequences. The method was immunoSEQ multiplex PCR; TCRdb's version includes in-frame clones alone and lacks a portion of them. V and J calls and clone size are those listed in that table; D and trimming were worked out from the DNA. The table lists about 31,000 clones, approximately 76% of them singletons. Germline CDR1 is MNHNS and CDR2 is SASEGT. The CDR3 runs to 14 residues. Trimming stripped 7 bases from V and 3 bases from J, with 15 bases between.

The receptor comes from an adult in good health and CMV-seronegative. Some clones in this sample may be carry-over from other donors' samples. Sequencing input: memory CD4+ T cells from blood. The rearrangement links TRBV6-1 to TRBJ1-1; a weak D match, TRBD1 (6 bases). The CDR3 nucleotides are TGTGCCAGCACGGCTTTACAGGGTGACACTGAAGCTTTCTTT. Amino acid sequence: CASTALQGDTEAFF.